The 20 T cell receptor beta chains given below trace back to one sample, sequenced in a study of CD8 T cells in Susac syndrome. About 0.45 to 1 ug RNA was reverse transcribed with random hexamers. A single record per CDR3 protein comes from TCRdb applying MiXCR to the immunoSEQ multiplex PCR reads. The table includes about 190,000 distinct CDR3 sequences, roughly 90% detected once. The sample comprised CD4+ T cells from PBMCs. All receptors derive from a human donor with Susac syndrome.

This clonotype has just one count. This chain links TRBV5-1 with TRBJ1-5, with unresolved D. Germline loops: CDR1 SGHRS, CDR2 YFSETQ. V lost 4 bases, J lost 3 bases, and 14 bases lay in between. The CDR3 is made up of 15 amino acids. The CDR3 DNA is TGCGCCAGCAGCCCGGACCTTGGAACCAATCAGCCCCAGCATTTT. This sequence encodes CASSPDLGTNQPQHF.

V is TRBV5-1 and J is TRBJ1-1; TRBD1 is a possible D gene (6 bases). CDR1 and CDR2 (germline): SGHRS, YFSETQ. The CDR3 loop spans 13 amino acids. Deletions cut 0 bases from V and 8 bases from J, with 11 bases between. The CDR3, as DNA: TGCGCCAGCAGCTTGGAGGGGGGAAGCGAAGCTTTCTTT. This codes for CASSLEGGSEAFF.

The J gene is TRBJ2-6, the V gene TRBV12-3 or TRBV12-4; D not resolved. With 2 bases removed from V and 0 bases from J, the gap between germline ends came to 5 bases. CDR3 size: 15 residues. CDR3: CASSLLNSGANVLTF. In nucleotides, the CDR3 is TGTGCCAGCAGTTTACTGAACTCTGGGGCCAACGTCCTGACTTTC.

V and J are TRBV5-1 and TRBJ1-4, with D perhaps matching TRBD1 (6 bases). CDR3 length: 14 amino acids. Trimming took 2 bases from V and 5 from J, leaving 10 bases between them. The germline V gene encodes CDR1 SGHRS and CDR2 YFSETQ. The CDR3 nucleotides are TGCGCCAGCAGCTTAAGAACAGGGAATGAAAAACTGTTTTTT. It is translated as CASSLRTGNEKLFF.

Only one count was recorded for this clonotype. The chain combines TRBV24-1 with TRBJ2-1, with 10 bases matching TRBD2. The CDR3 length is 18 residues. V gave up 3 bases and J gave up 2 bases; unmatched junction bases: 9. From germline, CDR1 is KGHDR and CDR2 SFDVKD. The CDR3 bases are TGTGCCACCAGTGATGGCACCGGGACTAGCGACGCCTACAATGAGCAGTTCTTC. It encodes CATSDGTGTSDAYNEQFF.

The V gene is TRBV4-2, the J gene TRBJ2-3; D assignment may be TRBD1 or TRBD2 (5 bases each). Trimming took off 2 bases at V and 5 bases at J, with 20 bases between the two ends. Germline-derived CDR1 and CDR2 are LGHNA and YNFKEQ. This CDR3 has 17 amino acids. The DNA for the CDR3 is TGTGCCAGCAGCCAAAGCTGGGTTCGGGGACGTGTAGATACGCAGTATTTT. As protein: CASSQSWVRGRVDTQYF.

This chain connects TRBV6-5 to TRBJ1-2; no definite D call. The length of the CDR3 is 12 residues. The germline V gene encodes CDR1 MNHEY and CDR2 SVGAGI. Trimming stripped 6 bases from V and 0 bases from J, with 5 bases between. CDR3 in DNA: TGTGCCAGCAGGCCCCCTAACTATGGCTACACCTTC. It codes for CASRPPNYGYTF.

The chain recombines TRBV27 with TRBJ1-2, with D possibly TRBD1 on 5 matching bases. CDR1 and CDR2 (germline): MNHEY, SMNVEV (reference sequence). The CDR3 sequence is 14 residues long. The V end was cut by 3 bases, the J end by 10 bases, with 18 bases between. Here the CDR3 DNA reads TGTGCCAGCAGTTTCATCCTCGGGGGATCTGCCTACACCTTC. It encodes CASSFILGGSAYTF.

This chain uses TRBV20-1 with TRBJ1-5; possible D gene TRBD1, 6 bases. CDR3 length equals 13 residues. CDR1 and CDR2 (germline): DFQATT, SNEGSKA (reference sequence). Trimming left V 3 bases short and J 3 bases short, with 9 bases between. The CDR3 loop is CSASKGVNQPQHF. The CDR3, as DNA: TGCAGTGCTAGTAAGGGGGTCAATCAGCCCCAGCATTTT.

The J gene is TRBJ2-3, the V gene TRBV20-1; D might be TRBD2 (6 bases). The CDR3 length is 14 residues. Germline V gives CDR1 DFQATT, CDR2 SNEGSKA (reference sequence). V was shortened by 0 bases and J by 6 bases, with 13 bases between the two germline ends. CDR3 DNA sequence: TGCAGTGCTAGAGATCCTCGGGAGACTGATACGCAGTATTTT. Translating gives CSARDPRETDTQYF.

This chain joins TRBV20-1 and TRBJ1-4; TRBD1 agrees at 7 bases. Losses at the gene ends were 4 bases for V and 5 bases for J; bases not matched to a gene: 10. The CDR3 spans 15 residues. CDR1 DFQATT and CDR2 SNEGSKA come from the germline V gene (reference sequence). The CDR3 reads CSANELGTENEKLFF. In nucleotides, the CDR3 is TGCAGTGCTAACGAACTCGGGACAGAGAATGAAAAACTGTTTTTT.

The chain uses TRBV25-1 and TRBJ1-2, with D unresolved. The CDR3 has 16 amino acids. Germline lookup yields CDR1 MGHDK and CDR2 SYGVNS. Trimming took 3 bases from V and 2 from J, leaving 16 bases between them. The CDR3 bases are TGTGCCAGCAGTGACCCCCGTGCCACACCCAACTATGGCTACACCTTC. Translating gives CASSDPRATPNYGYTF.

The chain combines TRBV28 with TRBJ2-7, with TRBD2 matching over 15 bases. V lost 8 bases and J lost 0; bases outside the gene matches: 5. The CDR3 runs 16 residues. CDR1 MDHEN and CDR2 SYDVKM come from the germline V gene. CDR3 nucleotides: TGTGCCAGCGGGACTAGCGGGAGGCCGAGCTCCTACGAGCAGTACTTC. This sequence encodes CASGTSGRPSSYEQYF.

V is TRBV5-1 and J is TRBJ2-5; 7 bases match TRBD1. Germline trimming cut 0 bases from V and 2 bases from J; bases unmatched to any gene: 4. CDR1 and CDR2 from the germline V gene are SGHRS and YFSETQ. The CDR3 has 15 residues. For the CDR3, the DNA is TGCGCCAGCAGCTTGGTTCCAGGGGGACAAGAGACCCAGTACTTC. The encoded protein is CASSLVPGGQETQYF.

This chain uses TRBV7-2 with TRBJ1-5; no definite D call. Germline loops: CDR1 SGHTA, CDR2 FQGNSA. V shed 1 base and J shed 5 bases, with 9 bases lying between them. The CDR3 contains 14 residues. The CDR3 sequence: CASSLVTGDQPQHF. The CDR3 DNA follows: TGTGCCAGCAGCTTAGTTACCGGGGATCAGCCCCAGCATTTT.

The CDR3 nucleotides are TGTGCCAGTAGTATGCGAAGCGGAGGAGCCAAAAACATTCAGTACTTC. It is translated as CASSMRSGGAKNIQYF. The V and J genes are TRBV19 and TRBJ2-4; D is possibly TRBD2 (5 bases). The CDR3 has 16 residues. The germline gives CDR1 LNHDA, CDR2 SQIVND (reference sequence). V was pared by 3 bases and J by 0 bases, with 12 bases between. Based on the CDR3 plus reference TRBV19 and TRBJ2-4, the full variable domain is DGGITQSPKYLFRKEGQNVTLSCEQNLNHDAMYWYRQDPGQGLRLIYYSQIVNDFQKGDIAEGYSVSREKKESFPLTVTSAQKNPTAFYLCASSMRSGGAKNIQYFGAGTRLSVL.

The chain uses TRBV7-9 and TRBJ2-1, with D perhaps TRBD1 or TRBD2 (5 bases each). The CDR3 is 12 amino acids. Trimming stripped 6 bases from V and 8 bases from J, with 11 bases between. Germline-derived CDR1 and CDR2 are SEHNR and FQNEAQ (reference sequence). The CDR3 is CASRRGADEQFF. As DNA, the CDR3 is TGTGCCAGCAGGAGGGGAGCGGATGAGCAGTTCTTC.

The rearrangement joins TRBV7-9 to TRBJ1-4; D not certain. V was shortened by 8 bases and J by 3 bases, with 16 bases between the two germline ends. The germline CDR1 and CDR2 sequences are SEHNR and FQNEAQ (reference sequence). The CDR3 runs 15 residues. This CDR3 reads CASQSPGSPNEKLFF. CDR3 nucleotides: TGTGCCAGCCAGTCGCCCGGGAGCCCTAATGAAAAACTGTTTTTT. Drawing the rest from reference TRBV7-9 and TRBJ1-4, the complete variable domain is DTGVSQNPRHKITKRGQNVTFRCDPISEHNRLYWYRQTLGQGPEFLTYFQNEAQLEKSRLLSDRFSAERPKGSFSTLEIQRTEQGDSAMYLCASQSPGSPNEKLFFGSGTQLSVL.

This chain connects TRBV10-3 to TRBJ2-1; 10 bases are a match to TRBD2. The CDR3 loop spans 14 amino acids. The ends lost 7 bases at V and 5 bases at J; junction bases unmatched: 5. The V gene's germline CDR1 is ENHRY and CDR2 SYGVKD. The DNA of the CDR3 is TGTGCCATCATGAGGACTAGCGGTAACAATGAGCAGTTCTTC. Translated, it gives CAIMRTSGNNEQFF.

This chain uses TRBV12-3 or TRBV12-4 with TRBJ2-1; 10 nucleotides agree with TRBD2. CDR3 length equals 14 residues. Losses at the gene ends were 5 bases for V and 7 bases for J; bases not matched to a gene: 5. CDR3 bases: TGTGCCAGCAGTGCGGCTAGCGGGAGTAATGAGCAGTTCTTC. It codes for CASSAASGSNEQFF.